A single T cell receptor (beta chain) is shown here with its context. This clone was recorded only once. Its antigen specificity is not known. No much larger clone is present one base from it, and per-base qualities are unavailable. The CDR3 measures 12 amino acids from cysteine to phenylalanine. This entry keeps only the CDR3 DNA: 36 bases, framed from base 1. Clipping removes 5 bases from V and 4 bases from J, with 2 as the unmatched junction base count. CDR1 SGHRS and CDR2 YFSETQ are derived from the germline V gene. Donors formed part of the validation cohort, which comprised 120 or so subjects and was distinct from the first cohort of several hundred subjects. Libraries were constructed by the immunoSEQ multiplex PCR assay. Regarding the original processing steps: A statistical classification framework was built to diagnose cytomegalovirus status from the catalog of TCR beta chain sequences. In its TCRdb copy, this immuneACCESS table keeps in-frame sequences only and misses some clones. Where compared with another copy, unresolved V genes explain less than half of these, and the others have no known cause. The V and J calls and the clone size are those of that table, but D and trimming were determined from the DNA. The table for this sample lists 300,000 to 400,000 clones; roughly 90% of them were counted only once. Around 0.8% of the sample is held by the ten biggest clonotypes.

The sample originates from a study of cytomegalovirus exposure and HLA in healthy donors listed by TCRdb under 2017. About the full investigation: According to a later analysis, one platform produced both the roughly 120 validation repertoires and the 670 or so repertoires of the first cohort. The study was designed to test whether signatures of past pathogen exposure could be identified by cataloging public T cell receptors. In addition to the first cohort of several hundred subjects, a separate validation cohort of 100 to 150 different subjects was used. To predict cytomegalovirus infection status, the study combined high-throughput TCR immunosequencing, statistical association of individual TCRs with disease status, and machine learning. Overall study outcomes, separate from this receptor: A total of 164 TCR beta chains were listed by the study as associated with cytomegalovirus. Three of the identified cytomegalovirus-associated TCR beta chains were confirmed in vitro to be specific for cytomegalovirus antigens. Of the cluster scores, 94% were above 0 in a later analysis, which found that TCRs clustered in the first cohort also tended to co-occur in the 120 or so validation repertoires. It was suggested by the authors that the approach could potentially be generalized to other disease states and immunological phenotypes. The validation cohort had no HLA typing available for a later analysis, so co-occurrence within that cohort was assessed over all 120 or so repertoires. Most TCR sequences were seen in very few donors, while some public TCRs were found in many individuals. In both the original and validation cohorts, the classifier was reported to diagnose cytomegalovirus status with high specificity and sensitivity.

The sample comprised PBMCs. This clonotype was obtained from a woman aged 18 to 35 in good health and CMV-seronegative. Recombination linked TRBV5-1 to TRBJ2-5, with 7 bases matching TRBD1. The base sequence is TGCGCCAGCAGGTACAGGGGAGAGACCCAGTACTTC. Its product reads: CASRYRGETQYF.